Listed below are T cell receptor beta chains from one sample, sequenced in a study of T cells after yellow fever vaccination. TCRdb reprocessed the 5' RACE reads with MiXCR, giving one entry per CDR3 protein. Of just under 600,000 distinct CDR3 sequences listed, about 14% were seen once; the top ten hold around 15%. Sequenced material: PBMCs, taken on the day of the yellow fever booster vaccination. The receptors were gathered from a man younger than 40 who received the YFV17D yellow fever vaccine. Both conserved end residues are part of each CDR3. The D gene is left open where the match is weak. Clone size appears in some rows only: once, few, many, or a class for an expanded clone.

>.|few|TRBV7-9|TRBJ2-7
CASSFFVGENSYEQYF
TGTGCCAGCAGCTTTTTCGTTGGAGAGAACTCCTACGAGCAGTACTTC
>.|.|TRBV24-1|TRBJ2-1
CATSDAQGGRNEQFF
TGTGCCACCAGTGATGCACAGGGAGGACGGAATGAGCAGTTCTTC
>TRBD1|few|TRBV5-5|TRBJ1-4
CASSLQGAWEKLFF
TGTGCCAGCAGCTTACAGGGGGCATGGGAAAAACTGTTTTTT
>TRBD1|few|TRBV11-2|TRBJ2-1
CASSFPVLEGANYNEQFF
TGTGCCAGCAGCTTCCCCGTGCTAGAGGGGGCCAACTACAATGAGCAGTTCTTC
>.|.|TRBV13|TRBJ1-6
CASSLDPYNSPLHF
TGTGCCAGCAGCTTAGATCCTTATAATTCACCCCTCCACTTT
>TRBD2|few|TRBV10-3|TRBJ2-1
CAATGTSDSDEQFF
TGTGCCGCCACCGGGACTAGCGATTCCGATGAGCAGTTCTTC
>TRBD1|few|TRBV12-3/TRBV12-4|TRBJ1-3
CASSGQGARTAGNTIYF
TGTGCCAGCAGTGGACAGGGGGCGCGAACAGCAGGAAACACCATATATTTT
>.|few|TRBV5-1|TRBJ2-7
CASSAATYEQYF
TGCGCCAGCAGCGCGGCTACCTACGAGCAGTACTTC
>TRBD2|few|TRBV19|TRBJ2-5
CASSTPRGGYQETQYF
TGTGCCAGCTCGACCCCCCGGGGGGGCTACCAAGAGACCCAGTACTTC
>TRBD2|.|TRBV11-2|TRBJ2-1
CASSLPGRLAGSSYNEQFF
TGTGCCAGCAGCTTGCCCGGCAGACTAGCGGGATCCTCCTACAATGAGCAGTTCTTC
>TRBD1|.|TRBV7-7|TRBJ1-1
CASSLASGQGSTEAFF
TGTGCTAGCAGCTTAGCGTCTGGACAGGGTAGCACTGAAGCTTTCTTT
>TRBD2|few|TRBV5-1|TRBJ2-1
CASLAGNSYNEQFF
TGCGCCAGCTTAGCGGGAAACTCCTACAATGAGCAGTTCTTC
>.|few|TRBV5-1|TRBJ2-7
CASSPGAGVPGQYF
TGCGCCAGCAGTCCCGGGGCAGGGGTTCCTGGACAGTACTTC
>.|.|TRBV7-9|TRBJ1-1
CASSHRTANTEAFF
TGTGCCAGCAGCCACCGGACAGCGAACACTGAAGCTTTCTTT
>TRBD1|many|TRBV12-3/TRBV12-4|TRBJ2-5
CASRTGVEETQYF
TGTGCCAGCAGGACAGGGGTAGAAGAGACCCAGTACTTC
>.|few|TRBV5-4|TRBJ2-3
CASRPQDAVADTQYF
TGTGCCAGCAGACCCCAGGACGCGGTGGCAGATACGCAGTATTTT
>.|.|TRBV20-1|TRBJ1-4
CSASDTNEKLFF
TGCAGTGCTAGTGACACTAATGAAAAACTGTTTTTT
>.|few|TRBV6-5|TRBJ2-2
CASSYGVTGELFF
TGTGCCAGCAGTTACGGGGTTACCGGGGAGCTGTTTTTT
>TRBD2|few|TRBV5-1|TRBJ2-6
CASTHAGGSGANVLTF
TGCGCCAGCACCCATGCGGGAGGATCTGGGGCCAACGTCCTGACTTTC
>TRBD1|few|TRBV20-1|TRBJ2-7
CSATRQGNEQYF
TGCAGTGCTACTCGACAGGGTAATGAGCAGTACTTC
>TRBD2|.|TRBV5-1|TRBJ2-7
CASRSRKGLADVSYEQYF
TGCGCCAGCAGGTCAAGAAAGGGACTAGCGGACGTTAGCTACGAGCAGTACTTC
>.|few|TRBV9|TRBJ1-3
CASSVGRVAGNTIYF
TGTGCCAGCAGCGTAGGGAGGGTGGCAGGAAACACCATATATTTT
>TRBD2|many|TRBV7-9|TRBJ2-7
CASRGTSGTYEQYF
TGTGCCAGCAGGGGGACTAGCGGAACCTACGAGCAGTACTTC
>TRBD1|many|TRBV5-1|TRBJ1-1
CASSADRGSEAFF
TGCGCCAGCAGCGCGGACAGGGGGTCTGAAGCTTTCTTT
>.|.|TRBV7-8|TRBJ2-3
CASSLRAGWDTDTQYF
TGTGCCAGCAGCTTAAGGGCGGGGTGGGACACAGATACGCAGTATTTT
>TRBD1|few|TRBV20-1|TRBJ2-5
CSVPRTGLETQYF
TGCAGTGTCCCCCGGACAGGGCTAGAGACCCAGTACTTC
>.|few|TRBV5-1|TRBJ2-1
CASSYQLVAHNEQFF
TGCGCCAGCAGCTACCAACTAGTAGCTCACAATGAGCAGTTCTTC
>.|few|TRBV18|TRBJ2-7
CASSQTRTDGLGEQYF
TGTGCCAGCTCCCAAACCCGGACCGATGGTCTGGGAGAGCAGTACTTC
>TRBD2|.|TRBV3-1|TRBJ2-7
CASSVTGGGGQYF
TGTGCCAGCAGCGTGACGGGAGGCGGAGGGCAGTACTTC
>TRBD2|few|TRBV5-1|TRBJ2-1
CASSLGRGGSSGEQFF
TGCGCCAGCAGTCTCGGGAGAGGCGGGAGCTCGGGTGAGCAGTTCTTC
>.|.|TRBV29-1|TRBJ2-7
CSARGSSGEQYF
TGCAGCGCCCGAGGATCTTCGGGTGAGCAGTACTTC
>.|few|TRBV5-1|TRBJ2-1
CASSLEVGLTMRQFF
TGCGCCAGCAGCTTGGAGGTAGGCCTGACAATGAGGCAGTTCTTC
>.|few|TRBV7-3|TRBJ1-2
CASSPGADYGYTF
TGTGCCAGCAGCCCTGGGGCGGACTATGGCTACACCTTC
>.|.|TRBV21-1|TRBJ2-7
CASSALRVTGNEQYF
TGTGCCAGCAGCGCCTTAAGGGTGACAGGGAACGAGCAGTACTTC
>.|few|TRBV19|TRBJ2-7
CASSIDGFYEQYF
TGTGCCAGTAGTATAGATGGGTTCTACGAGCAGTACTTC
>.|.|TRBV12-3/TRBV12-4|TRBJ2-1
CASSSLGAAEQFF
TGTGCCAGCAGTTCTCTGGGGGCGGCTGAGCAGTTCTTC
>.|.|TRBV5-5|TRBJ2-2
CASSHTRDGNTGELFF
TGTGCCAGCAGCCATACCAGGGACGGGAACACCGGGGAGCTGTTTTTT
>.|.|TRBV11-2|TRBJ1-2
CASSLNRQDSYTF
TGTGCCAGCAGCTTAAATCGTCAGGACAGCTACACCTTC
>.|few|TRBV20-1|TRBJ2-7
CSGRKGVGEQYF
TGCAGTGGGAGAAAGGGTGTAGGGGAGCAGTACTTC
>.|few|TRBV28|TRBJ2-7
CASSFSGRKSYEQYF
TGTGCCAGCAGTTTTTCCGGACGGAAATCCTACGAGCAGTACTTC
>TRBD1|.|TRBV11-2|TRBJ2-7
CASSNSRDRGSYEQYF
TGTGCCAGCAGCAATAGTCGGGACAGGGGCTCTTACGAGCAGTACTTC
>.|.|TRBV20-1|TRBJ1-2
CSAVGADYGYTF
TGCAGTGCTGTCGGGGCAGACTATGGCTACACCTTC